Listed below are T cell receptor beta chains from one sample, sequenced in a study of spatial heterogeneity in lung cancer. TCRdb ran MiXCR on the 5' RACE reads and lists one entry per CDR3 protein. The table lists approximately 40,000 distinct CDR3 sequences, roughly an eighth of them singletons. Sequencing used PBMCs, obtained at surgery. These receptors all stem from a male donor with early-stage non-small cell lung cancer. Each CDR3 is given with its conserved first and last residue. D genes are given only for firm matches. A row's size may be missing; if present it is once, few, many or a size class.

d_call	clone_size	v_call	j_call	cdr3_aa	cdr3_nt
NA	many	TRBV28	TRBJ2-1	CASSQHTVDGKYNEQFF	TGTGCCAGCAGTCAACATACCGTCGATGGGAAATACAATGAGCAGTTCTTC
TRBD2	NA	TRBV2	TRBJ2-5	CASRTRLAGGETQYF	TGTGCCAGCAGAACTCGACTAGCGGGAGGGGAGACCCAGTACTTC
NA	few	TRBV4-3	TRBJ1-2	CASSHGQNGYTF	TGCGCCAGCAGCCATGGACAGAATGGCTACACCTTC
NA	few	TRBV11-2	TRBJ1-4	CASRQPALDSNEKLFF	TGTGCCAGCAGACAACCTGCCCTAGACAGTAATGAAAAACTGTTTTTT
NA	few	TRBV5-1	TRBJ1-2	CASSLNPYGGGYTF	TGCGCCAGCAGCTTGAACCCCTACGGGGGTGGCTACACCTTC
TRBD1	NA	TRBV20-1	TRBJ2-7	CSASLNRQGVTYEQYF	TGCAGTGCTAGTCTCAACCGACAGGGAGTCACCTACGAGCAGTACTTC
TRBD1	many	TRBV7-9	TRBJ1-5	CASSLQGQGDQPQHF	TGTGCCAGCAGCTTACAGGGACAGGGCGATCAGCCCCAGCATTTT
NA	few	TRBV11-2	TRBJ2-1	CASSLDSGPYNEQFF	TGTGCCAGCAGCTTAGATAGCGGACCATACAATGAGCAGTTCTTC
NA	many	TRBV5-6	TRBJ2-7	CASSFQANNEQYF	TGTGCCAGCAGCTTTCAGGCCAATAACGAGCAGTACTTC
NA	few	TRBV27	TRBJ2-7	CASHPGGASEQYF	TGTGCCAGCCACCCAGGGGGGGCCTCCGAGCAGTACTTC
NA	once	TRBV7-9	TRBJ1-5	CASSLAGKGNQPQHF	TGTGCCAGCAGCTTAGCTGGGAAAGGCAATCAGCCCCAGCATTTT
NA	few	TRBV6-5	TRBJ2-7	CASGREQYF	TGTGCCAGCGGCCGCGAGCAGTACTTC
NA	few	TRBV18	TRBJ2-7	CASSPKSRTAVGPYEQYF	TGTGCCAGCTCACCAAAGTCCAGGACCGCGGTGGGGCCCTACGAGCAGTACTTC
NA	many	TRBV20-1	TRBJ1-1	CSASRGADTEAFF	TGCAGTGCTAGTCGGGGGGCGGACACTGAAGCTTTCTTT
NA	few	TRBV5-1	TRBJ2-1	CASSLEGVDYNEQFF	TGCGCCAGCAGCTTGGAAGGGGTCGATTACAATGAGCAGTTCTTC
NA	many	TRBV4-1	TRBJ1-2	CASSQDTGNGYGYTF	TGCGCCAGCAGCCAAGACACGGGAAATGGCTATGGCTACACCTTC
NA	NA	TRBV6-1	TRBJ1-1	CASSDSLRAEAFF	TGTGCCAGCAGTGATTCTCTTCGGGCTGAAGCTTTCTTT
NA	NA	TRBV12-3/TRBV12-4	TRBJ2-5	CASSPDREGETQYF	TGTGCCAGCAGTCCTGACAGGGAGGGAGAGACCCAGTACTTC
TRBD1	NA	TRBV20-1	TRBJ1-1	CSARRGLRTEAFF	TGCAGTGCTAGAAGGGGGCTGCGCACTGAAGCTTTCTTT
TRBD1	many	TRBV24-1	TRBJ1-2	CATSEDGTDYGYTF	TGTGCCACCAGTGAAGACGGGACAGACTATGGCTACACCTTC
NA	many	TRBV12-3/TRBV12-4	TRBJ1-1	CASSSGPNTEAFF	TGTGCCAGCAGTTCGGGCCCAAACACTGAAGCTTTCTTT
TRBD1	few	TRBV2	TRBJ2-2	CASSAMGQGLLFF	TGTGCCAGCAGTGCCATGGGACAGGGGCTACTGTTTTTT
TRBD1	many	TRBV13	TRBJ1-6	CASSSRGQGWNSPLHF	TGTGCCAGCAGCTCCCGGGGACAGGGGTGGAATTCACCCCTCCACTTT
TRBD2	NA	TRBV5-4	TRBJ2-5	CASSPWGASGGETQYF	TGTGCCAGCAGCCCCTGGGGGGCTAGCGGGGGAGAGACCCAGTACTTC
NA	NA	TRBV5-1	TRBJ2-2	CASSLFQSGELFF	TGCGCCAGCAGCTTGTTCCAGAGCGGGGAGCTGTTTTTT
TRBD2	many	TRBV4-3	TRBJ2-5	CASSLGLAGDQETQYF	TGCGCCAGCAGCCTAGGACTAGCGGGAGACCAAGAGACCCAGTACTTC
NA	many	TRBV3-1	TRBJ2-1	CASSQVGNEQFF	TGTGCCAGCAGCCAAGTAGGCAATGAGCAGTTCTTC
NA	many	TRBV4-1	TRBJ2-7	CASSSGRRSSYEQYF	TGCGCCAGCAGCTCGGGGCGGAGGAGCTCCTACGAGCAGTACTTC
TRBD2	few	TRBV24-1	TRBJ2-1	CATSDPSGESYNEQFF	TGTGCCACCAGTGATCCTAGCGGCGAATCCTACAATGAGCAGTTCTTC
TRBD2	few	TRBV6-2/TRBV6-3	TRBJ2-1	CASSPRLAGGPGEQFF	TGTGCCAGCAGCCCTCGTCTAGCGGGGGGGCCTGGTGAGCAGTTCTTC
NA	few	TRBV11-2	TRBJ1-4	CASSPGLINEKLFF	TGTGCCAGCAGCCCGGGCCTTATTAATGAAAAACTGTTTTTT
NA	many	TRBV12-3/TRBV12-4	TRBJ2-2	CASTLKGGVANTGELFF	TGTGCCAGCACCTTAAAGGGTGGTGTAGCTAACACCGGGGAGCTGTTTTTT
NA	NA	TRBV2	TRBJ2-3	CASSEAGVSTDTQYF	TGTGCCAGCAGTGAAGCAGGGGTCTCCACAGATACGCAGTATTTT
NA	once	TRBV27	TRBJ1-5	CARIPGQFYSNQPQHF	TGTGCCAGAATCCCAGGACAGTTCTATAGCAATCAGCCCCAGCATTTT
TRBD2	NA	TRBV28	TRBJ2-1	CASSLAGGRDEQFF	TGTGCCAGCAGTTTAGCGGGAGGTAGGGATGAGCAGTTCTTC
TRBD1	NA	TRBV7-3	TRBJ1-1	CASRTQGSRNTEAFF	TGTGCCAGCAGGACACAGGGGTCCAGGAACACTGAAGCTTTCTTT
NA	few	TRBV10-2	TRBJ1-5	CATGGLSNQPQHF	TGCGCCACCGGGGGCTTGAGCAATCAGCCCCAGCATTTT
NA	NA	TRBV3-1	TRBJ2-4	CASSQYRGFDKNIQYF	TGTGCCAGCAGCCAATATCGGGGTTTTGACAAAAACATTCAGTACTTC
TRBD2	NA	TRBV18	TRBJ2-7	CASSPGTSGSNDEQYF	TGTGCCAGCTCACCCGGGACTAGCGGGAGCAACGACGAGCAGTACTTC
TRBD2	NA	TRBV2	TRBJ2-1	CARGSGGVYNEQFF	TGTGCCAGAGGTAGCGGGGGGGTTTACAATGAGCAGTTCTTC
TRBD1	few	TRBV29-1	TRBJ2-3	CSVAGGRDTQYF	TGCAGCGTCGCAGGGGGTCGAGATACGCAGTATTTT
NA	few	TRBV20-1	TRBJ1-6	CSAREGGPLHF	TGCAGTGCTAGAGAGGGGGGACCCCTCCACTTT
NA	many	TRBV6-5	TRBJ2-6	CASSQQSGANVLTF	TGTGCCAGCAGCCAACAGTCAGGGGCCAACGTCCTGACTTTC
TRBD1	few	TRBV27	TRBJ1-2	CASSLDGQADYGYTF	TGTGCCAGCAGCCTCGATGGACAGGCGGACTATGGCTACACCTTC
NA	few	TRBV20-1	TRBJ1-2	CSARVPRDGGYTF	TGCAGTGCTAGAGTTCCCAGGGATGGGGGCTACACCTTC
NA	few	TRBV27	TRBJ2-3	CASRAWGAGTDTQYF	TGTGCCAGCAGGGCCTGGGGGGCGGGCACAGATACGCAGTATTTT
NA	many	TRBV7-9	TRBJ2-1	CASSLDIWDNEQFF	TGTGCCAGCAGCTTAGACATCTGGGACAATGAGCAGTTCTTC
NA	once	TRBV24-1	TRBJ1-6	CATSDPKGGLNSPLHF	TGTGCCACCAGTGACCCTAAGGGGGGGCTGAATTCACCCCTCCACTTT
TRBD2	NA	TRBV4-2	TRBJ2-5	CASSQDPLAGGTQYF	TGTGCCAGCAGCCAAGATCCACTAGCGGGCGGGACCCAGTACTTC
TRBD1	few	TRBV20-1	TRBJ2-3	CSASRATGAEDTQYF	TGCAGTGCTAGCCGGGCCACAGGGGCCGAAGATACGCAGTATTTT
NA	NA	TRBV5-1	TRBJ1-4	CASRMAEKLFF	TGCGCCAGCAGAATGGCTGAAAAACTGTTTTTT
NA	NA	TRBV20-1	TRBJ1-6	CSARGGQDSPLHF	TGCAGTGCTAGGGGCGGTCAGGATTCACCCCTCCACTTT
TRBD1	many	TRBV5-1	TRBJ1-5	CASSRQGEVGQPQHF	TGCGCCAGCAGCCGACAGGGCGAGGTCGGTCAGCCCCAGCATTTT
NA	NA	TRBV6-1	TRBJ2-5	CASSDTNPGVAQYF	TGTGCCAGCAGTGATACCAATCCCGGAGTGGCCCAGTACTTC